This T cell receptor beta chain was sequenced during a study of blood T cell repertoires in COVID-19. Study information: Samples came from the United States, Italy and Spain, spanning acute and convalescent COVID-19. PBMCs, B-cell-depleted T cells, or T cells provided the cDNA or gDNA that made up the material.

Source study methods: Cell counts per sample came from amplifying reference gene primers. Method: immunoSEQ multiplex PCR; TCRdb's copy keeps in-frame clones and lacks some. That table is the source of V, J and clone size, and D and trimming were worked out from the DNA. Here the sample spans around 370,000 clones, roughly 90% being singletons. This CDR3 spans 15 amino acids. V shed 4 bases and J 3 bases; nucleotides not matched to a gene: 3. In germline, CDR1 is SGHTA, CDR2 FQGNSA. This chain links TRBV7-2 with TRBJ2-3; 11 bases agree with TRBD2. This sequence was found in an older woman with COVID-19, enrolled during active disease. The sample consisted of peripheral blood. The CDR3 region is CASSSRTSGTDTQYF. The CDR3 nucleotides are TGTGCCAGCAGCTCCCGGACTAGCGGGACAGATACGCAGTATTTT.